A selection of T cell receptor beta chains follows, all from one sample in a study of T cell repertoires in cytomegalovirus infection. A single record per CDR3 protein comes from TCRdb applying MiXCR to the reads. The sample shows about 110,000 distinct CDR3 sequences, around 30% of them seen only once. For these receptors, no antigen is known. Sequencing was performed on CD8+ T cells from cultured PBMCs, taken from culture after CMV antigen stimulation. All receptors come from a human donor in good health (CMV status not recorded). Some clones in this sample may be carry-over from other donors' samples. The CDR3 runs from the conserved cysteine through the conserved F or W.

TRBJ2-2 | TRBV7-3 | CASSFGPSGTGELFF
TRBJ2-2 | TRBV6-5 | CASSYFAATGELFF
TRBJ1-1 | TRBV2 | CASWDRVDTEAFF
TRBJ1-5 | TRBV10-3 | CAISADRGGAIHQPQHF
TRBJ1-1 | TRBV7-8 | CASSLAAREKAFF
TRBJ1-5 | TRBV27 | CASSLSRGYNQPQHF
TRBJ2-1 | TRBV7-9 | CASSLFGGDYNEQFF
TRBJ2-7 | TRBV7-2 | CASSLGAGGMFYEQYF
TRBJ2-1 | TRBV5-4 | CASSFRGGAIEQFF
TRBJ2-5 | TRBV7-2 | CASTTAGGPQETQYF
TRBJ2-5 | TRBV7-4 | CASSSGTADPETQYF
TRBJ2-3 | TRBV7-6 | CASSLDQRVSTDTQYF
TRBJ2-3 | TRBV7-2 | CASRVRISLTDTQYF
TRBJ1-1 | TRBV4-3 | CASSQLTGTTEAFF
TRBJ2-3 | TRBV6-6 | CATQDGRWQYF
TRBJ1-1 | TRBV6-2/TRBV6-3 | CASSRFGSEAFF
TRBJ2-2 | TRBV19 | CASRPTLTGELFF
TRBJ1-1 | TRBV12-5 | CASGTPGVMNTEAFF
TRBJ1-5 | TRBV27 | CASSLYTGAGGSNQPQHF
TRBJ1-4 | TRBV6-5 | CASSYISRGEKLFF
TRBJ1-6 | TRBV27 | CASSPLQGLVSPLHF
TRBJ1-1 | TRBV6-6 | CASSYGGAEAFF
TRBJ2-1 | TRBV6-5 | CASRRTPYNEQFF
TRBJ1-1 | TRBV29-1 | CSVETAEAFF
TRBJ1-2 | TRBV12-3/TRBV12-4 | CASSPLRTGYTF
TRBJ1-5 | TRBV2 | CASSWDRRSNQPQHF
TRBJ1-1 | TRBV6-5 | CASSYNENTEAFF
TRBJ1-1 | TRBV7-2 | CASSLRVYDTEAFF
TRBJ1-3 | TRBV14 | CASSLYPTGAGNTIYF
TRBJ2-7 | TRBV7-8 | CASSSKDRAGHEQYF
TRBJ2-5 | TRBV2 | CASSEEDRGETQYF
TRBJ1-5 | TRBV3-1 | CASSQDYSGNQPQHF
TRBJ1-1 | TRBV7-6 | CASSLAGYTEAFF
TRBJ2-7 | TRBV7-2 | CASSLISPGFYEQYF
TRBJ2-1 | TRBV12-3/TRBV12-4 | CASSHGQGARYNEQFF
TRBJ1-2 | TRBV24-1 | CATSDFPNYGYTF
TRBJ2-7 | TRBV20-1 | CSARVPPGTSVYSYEQYF
TRBJ2-1 | TRBV7-2 | CASSPELAGGRNEQFF
TRBJ1-2 | TRBV4-1 | CASSQPPLGQAIYGYTF
TRBJ1-6 | TRBV20-1 | CSARDRTSSYNSPLHF
TRBJ2-1 | TRBV7-3 | CASRSFRDRDMDEQFF
TRBJ1-2 | TRBV12-3/TRBV12-4 | CASSLSSLANYGYTF
TRBJ2-3 | TRBV4-2 | CASSQEMATSTDTQYF
TRBJ1-2 | TRBV18 | CASSPQGTNYGYTF
TRBJ2-5 | TRBV12-3/TRBV12-4 | CASSSGQQETQYF
TRBJ2-7 | TRBV25-1 | CASSAPRLAGVEQYF
TRBJ2-5 | TRBV14 | CASSPQTGGVFQETQYF
TRBJ2-3 | TRBV6-2/TRBV6-3 | CASSKSTGIPLTDTQYF
TRBJ1-5 | TRBV19 | CATSGSKGNQPQHF
TRBJ2-2 | TRBV27 | CASSRGTGELFF
TRBJ2-7 | TRBV2 | CASSEVQGSYEQYF
TRBJ1-5 | TRBV6-1 | CASRADRVVNQPQHF